The clone carrying this T cell receptor (beta chain) was seen a few times. This CDR3 has 15 residues. Germline V CDR1 and CDR2: KGHSH, LQKENI. The V gene lost 7 bases and the J gene lost 0 bases, with 13 bases spanning the gap. These data belong to a study of shared clonotypes between healthy human individuals. Sequencing was performed with immunoSEQ multiplex PCR; in TCRdb, only in-frame clones are kept and a portion is missing. The sample carries some 790,000 clones, over 60% recorded once. V and J are TRBV18 and TRBJ1-3; D perhaps matches TRBD1 (5 bases). Material: memory CD4+ T cells sorted from blood. Stated subset: CD45RA-negative fraction. The receptor comes from a woman aged 25-40 years in good health. The CDR3 region is CASFKGANSGNTIYF. CDR3 nucleotide sequence: TGTGCCAGCTTTAAAGGGGCCAACTCTGGAAACACCATATATTTT.